This T cell receptor (beta chain) is from a study of T cells in Graves' hyperthyroidism and ophthalmopathy. Study-level information: Before treatment of any kind, peripheral blood was taken at initial diagnosis.

CDR3 length: 16 residues. Deletions cut 7 bases from V and 2 bases from J, with 18 bases between. CDR1 is LNHDA, CDR2 SQIVND, per germline (reference sequence). Amplification targeted TCR beta CDR3 regions from RNA transcripts. TCR CDR3 regions were first amplified by RT-PCR with HTBI primers. TCRdb reanalysed the multiplex PCR reads using MiXCR and keeps one entry per CDR3 protein. The sample holds about 270,000 distinct CDR3 sequences, roughly 15% seen once. This clonotype was counted only a few times. Uncontrolled infection, other autoimmune disease, pregnancy or lactation excluded patients. Every diagnosis used clinical symptoms, serum thyroxine and TRAb, thyroid ultrasound and orbital computed tomography. The source of the PBMCs was around 9 ml of fresh peripheral blood.

The gene calls are TRBV19 and TRBJ2-1; D is unclear. The source is a woman in her forties or fifties with Graves' hyperthyroidism that later progressed to Graves' ophthalmopathy. The sequencing sample was made of blood. In DNA, the CDR3 is TGTGCCAGTACCGCCGGAACGGACGGAACCTACAATGAGCAGTTCTTC. Amino acids: CASTAGTDGTYNEQFF.